One and the same sample provided the 12 T cell receptor beta chains below, sequenced in a study of blood T cell repertoires in COVID-19. Clones were sequenced by immunoSEQ multiplex PCR, and TCRdb holds only the in-frame ones, with some missing. Counted here are hundreds of thousands of clones, about 82% occurring once; the ten biggest clones make up more than 2%. Sequencing was carried out using PBMCs or T cells enriched from blood (not recorded which). These TCRs come from a woman aged 45 to 65 who had recovered from COVID-19.

This chain joins TRBV13 and TRBJ1-4; possible D gene TRBD1, 6 bases. CDR1 and CDR2 from the germline V gene are PRHDT and FYEKMQ (reference sequence). The CDR3 contains 15 residues. V shed 2 bases and J shed 6 bases, with 13 bases lying between them. The CDR3 here is CASSLQGQGYEKLFF. The CDR3, as DNA: TGTGCCAGCAGCTTACAGGGACAAGGGTATGAAAAACTGTTTTTT.

V gene TRBV2 combines with J gene TRBJ2-7; 11 bases map to TRBD2. The CDR3 spans 14 residues. The J segment lost 2 bases and the V segment lost 6 bases, leaving 3 bases of the junction unmatched. Germline CDR1 SNHLY, CDR2 FYNNEI. Here the CDR3 DNA reads TGTGCCAGCAGCCTACTAGCGGGAGCCTACGAGCAGTACTTC. It translates to CASSLLAGAYEQYF.

The chain links TRBV6-2 or TRBV6-3 to TRBJ1-2; a weak D match, TRBD1 (6 bases). The CDR3 has 18 residues. V was shortened by 2 bases and J by 4 bases, with 23 bases between the two germline ends. From germline, CDR1 is MNHEY and CDR2 SVGEGT. This chain's CDR3 is CASSYQDSLVKIGYGYTF. For the CDR3, the DNA is TGTGCCAGCAGTTACCAGGACAGTTTGGTAAAAATCGGCTATGGCTACACCTTC.

This chain uses TRBV5-1 with TRBJ1-2; D not resolved. V was cut by 0 bases and J by 7 bases, with 10 bases left in between. Looked up from germline, CDR1 is SGHRS and CDR2 is YFSETQ. This CDR3 has 13 amino acids. Here the CDR3 reads CASSLAGFLGYTF. For the CDR3, the DNA is TGCGCCAGCAGCTTGGCGGGTTTTCTTGGCTACACCTTC.

This chain joins TRBV5-1 and TRBJ1-1, with 7 bases matching TRBD1. The CDR3 is 12 residues long. The germline V gene has CDR1 SGHRS and CDR2 YFSETQ. J lost 8 bases, V lost 4 bases, and 5 bases had no gene match. DNA for the CDR3: TGCGCCAGCAGCCCCGGGACAGTCGAAGCTTTCTTT. It yields the protein CASSPGTVEAFF.

The genes are TRBV18 and TRBJ2-1, with D perhaps matching TRBD2 (5 bases). The length of the CDR3 is 14 residues. Trimming cost V 2 bases and J 4 bases, with 9 bases left between them. Germline V gives CDR1 KGHSH, CDR2 LQKENI. In DNA, the CDR3 is TGTGCCAGCTCACCATCCGGGAAGTACAATGAGCAGTTCTTC. It is translated as CASSPSGKYNEQFF. The full variable domain, completed using reference TRBV18 and TRBJ2-1, is NAGVMQNPRHLVRRRGQEARLRCSPMKGHSHVYWYRQLPEEGLKFMVYLQKENIIDESGMPKERFSAEFPKEGPSILRIQQVVRGDSAAYFCASSPSGKYNEQFFGPGTRLTVL.

The chain links TRBV19 to TRBJ1-5; D perhaps matches TRBD1 (6 bases). The CDR3 length is 14 residues. Germline assignment: CDR1 LNHDA and CDR2 SQIVND (reference sequence). V was cut by 2 bases and J by 7 bases, with 12 bases left in between. The CDR3 DNA reads as TGTGCCAGTAGTATACGGGGGGCGAAGCAGCCCCAGCATTTT. This translates into CASSIRGAKQPQHF. Supplemented by reference TRBV19 and TRBJ1-5, the full variable domain reads DGGITQSPKYLFRKEGQNVTLSCEQNLNHDAMYWYRQDPGQGLRLIYYSQIVNDFQKGDIAEGYSVSREKKESFPLTVTSAQKNPTAFYLCASSIRGAKQPQHFGDGTRLSIL.

This chain uses TRBV6-5 with TRBJ1-6; 8 bases align to TRBD1. V gave up 0 bases and J gave up 9 bases; unmatched junction bases: 4. Looked up from germline, CDR1 is MNHEY and CDR2 is SVGAGI. The CDR3 is 15 residues long. The CDR3 region has the DNA TGTGCCAGCAGTTACTCCGGACAGGGTGGTTCACCCCTCCACTTT. Protein: CASSYSGQGGSPLHF.

The chain couples TRBV4-3 to TRBJ2-1, with TRBD2 matching over 9 bases. This CDR3 contains 16 residues. Trimming cost V 0 bases and J 1 base; bases outside gene matches: 1. The germline V gene has CDR1 LGHNA and CDR2 YSLEER. In nucleotides, the CDR3 is TGCGCCAGCAGCCAAGAGGCGGGAGGGTCCTACAATGAGCAGTTCTTC. Its translation: CASSQEAGGSYNEQFF.

J is TRBJ1-2 and V is TRBV18; perhaps TRBD1 as D (6 bases). V was trimmed by 6 bases and J by 8 bases, leaving 19 bases between them. CDR1 and CDR2 (germline): KGHSH, LQKENI. This CDR3 is 14 amino acids long. DNA of the CDR3: TGTGCCAGCTCGTCTGAACAGGGAGTAGGGGGCTACACCTTC. Translating it yields CASSSEQGVGGYTF.

V gene TRBV7-3 combines with J gene TRBJ2-6; 8 nucleotides agree with TRBD2. The CDR3 extends over 18 amino acids. The V gene's germline CDR1 is SGHTA and CDR2 FQGTGA. Germline trimming cut 5 bases from V and 2 bases from J; bases unmatched to any gene: 11. CDR3 region: CASSHPGASGPGANVLTF. In nucleotides, the CDR3 is TGTGCCAGCAGCCACCCGGGAGCTAGCGGGCCTGGGGCCAACGTCCTGACTTTC.

The chain uses TRBV7-9 and TRBJ2-5; D uncertain. There are 14 residues in the CDR3. Germline V lookup: CDR1 SEHNR, CDR2 FQNEAQ (reference sequence). The V end was cut by 1 base, the J end by 3 bases, with 9 bases between. CDR3 region: CASSLVTGEETQYF. The CDR3 DNA reads TGTGCCAGCAGCTTAGTGACCGGAGAAGAGACCCAGTACTTC.